What follows describes a single TCR beta chain. The specificity of this receptor is unknown. Per-nucleotide qualities are absent, and no much larger clonotype sits a single base away. The CDR3 regions of human TCRbeta chains were analyzed by immunosequencing. The original pipeline was this. TCRs in the repertoires were compared against a reference library of SARS-CoV-2-specific TCRs that had been generated with the MIRA antigen-specificity platform. Breadth was defined as the fraction of unique TCRs that were SARS-CoV-2-associated, and depth was defined as the fraction of total T cells that were SARS-CoV-2-associated. Using the MIRA data, every spike-specific TCR was mapped to the spike region that the TCR reacted to and assigned to either a CD4 or a CD8 class. Log10-transformed breadth and depth values were compared by one-way ANOVA with Sidak's multiple comparisons tests. Here the immuneACCESS table is served through TCRdb, limited to in-frame sequences with V and J called. Missing clones are a known gap in these copies; in checked studies unresolved V genes cover under half, and the rest lacks a known reason. The DNA was the basis for D and trimming; V, J and clone size are from that table. The sample includes about 94,000 clones, with roughly 90% observed a single time. The ten largest clones add up to about 14% of the sample.

In the germline V gene, CDR1 corresponds to SGHRS and CDR2 to YFSETQ. A distance of 9 bases separates the germline ends of V and J, which lose 0 bases and 3 bases respectively. Its CDR3 holds 14 amino acids, cysteine through phenylalanine. The sequence is cut down to CDR3 DNA, 42 bases in frame from base 1. This sample's time point label indicates: baseline before first vaccination. The vaccinee samples were drawn from two UK trials, COV001 and COV002, one of which was a single-blind randomized controlled phase 2/3 trial testing AZD1222 (ChAdOx1 nCoV-19) in healthy adults. For TCRbeta chain sequencing, PBMC samples were collected from trial participants at day 0 and at day 28 after the second dose. This sample is part of a study of T cell responses to AZD1222 COVID-19 vaccine (dated by TCRdb to about 2021). Turning to the overall study: AZD1222 recipients with second doses at about 4 weeks or about 12 weeks were pooled, because spike-specific TCR depth and breadth did not differ between schedules. Trial participants were enrolled into age subgroups of 18-55, 56-69 and 70-plus years, which contained approximately 150, 28 and 58 TCR-sequenced participants, respectively. A total of 230 to 250 trial participants underwent TCR sequencing, of whom 207 received two doses of AZD1222 and about 25 received two doses of the MenACWY control vaccine. The investigation overall reported the following: Conclusions about previously exposed vaccinees were limited because only a handful of AZD1222 recipients were SARS-CoV-2 seropositive at baseline. Most participants were white British and females outnumbered males, and the authors suggested that clonal diversity may have been underestimated. After two AZD1222 doses, spike-specific TCR breadth and depth were significantly higher than at day 0 and than in MenACWY recipients. The 56-69-year group was small, and its depth increase did not reach significance, likely because of low power. Because no day 14 peak-response samples were available, repertoires were characterized only after the peak T cell response. Nearly half of unique spike-specific TCRs reportedly recognized epitopes outside regions mutated in the B.1.351 and B.1.1.7 variants. CD4 TCRs associated with the vaccine covered the entire spike protein, and the dominant responses were in regions 160-218 and 743-854.

Here the sequenced sample was peripheral blood, taken on day 0 of AZD1222 vaccination. The sequence joins TRBV5-1 to TRBJ1-1; too little of a D gene remains to name it. The sequence derives from an adult in good health. The DNA sequence follows: TGCGCCAGCAGCTTGGCGGGCGCGGACACTGAAGCTTTCTTT. Its translation reads: CASSLAGADTEAFF.